Listed below are T cell receptor beta chains from one sample, sequenced in a study of beta chain features in type 1 diabetes. TCRdb's copy holds only in-frame clones and misses some; the assay was immunoSEQ multiplex PCR. Of 200,000 to 300,000 clones listed, over 20% are singletons. The sequencing input was naive CD4+ T cells from blood. Source of these receptors: a woman aged 40 to 49 with type 1 diabetes. Each CDR3 is given with its conserved first and last residue. The D gene is left open where the match is weak. Where a row states a size, it is once, few, many or the class of an expanded clone; other rows omit it.

clone_size: few
d_call: -
j_call: TRBJ2-1
v_call: TRBV5-1
cdr3_aa: CASSLDQVYNEQFF
cdr3_nt: TGCGCCAGCAGCTTGGATCAGGTTTACAATGAGCAGTTCTTC

clone_size: -
d_call: TRBD1
j_call: TRBJ1-5
v_call: TRBV5-1
cdr3_aa: CASSIGGRGNQPQHF
cdr3_nt: TGCGCCAGCAGCATAGGGGGCAGGGGCAATCAGCCCCAGCATTTT

clone_size: -
d_call: -
j_call: TRBJ1-2
v_call: TRBV15
cdr3_aa: CATSRVTGYIDHYGYTF
cdr3_nt: TGTGCCACCAGCAGAGTAACAGGGTATATTGATCACTATGGCTACACCTTC

clone_size: -
d_call: TRBD2
j_call: TRBJ2-2
v_call: TRBV15
cdr3_aa: CATSRLAGGTGELFF
cdr3_nt: TGTGCCACCAGCAGACTAGCGGGAGGAACCGGGGAGCTGTTTTTT

clone_size: few
d_call: -
j_call: TRBJ2-5
v_call: TRBV4-1
cdr3_aa: CASSQGGSQGETQYF
cdr3_nt: TGCGCCAGCAGCCAAGGGGGATCGCAGGGAGAGACCCAGTACTTC

clone_size: few
d_call: -
j_call: TRBJ1-2
v_call: TRBV25-1
cdr3_aa: CASSDHRENYGYTF
cdr3_nt: TGTGCCAGCAGTGACCACAGGGAGAACTATGGCTACACCTTC

clone_size: few
d_call: -
j_call: TRBJ2-5
v_call: TRBV6-1
cdr3_aa: CASTEGRVETQYF
cdr3_nt: TGTGCCAGCACCGAGGGAAGGGTCGAGACCCAGTACTTC

clone_size: few
d_call: -
j_call: TRBJ1-1
v_call: TRBV6-5
cdr3_aa: CASSYRGLEITEAFF
cdr3_nt: TGTGCCAGCAGTTATCGTGGGTTGGAGATTACTGAAGCTTTCTTT

clone_size: -
d_call: TRBD1
j_call: TRBJ1-2
v_call: TRBV9
cdr3_aa: CASSARQGGDYGYTF
cdr3_nt: TGTGCCAGCAGCGCCCGACAGGGAGGTGACTATGGCTACACCTTC

clone_size: -
d_call: -
j_call: TRBJ1-4
v_call: TRBV29-1
cdr3_aa: CSIRSTNEKLFF
cdr3_nt: TGCAGCATCAGATCAACTAATGAAAAACTGTTTTTT

clone_size: few
d_call: -
j_call: TRBJ2-1
v_call: TRBV2
cdr3_aa: CAGALRPGNEQFF
cdr3_nt: TGTGCCGGAGCTCTGCGCCCGGGGAATGAGCAGTTCTTC

clone_size: -
d_call: -
j_call: TRBJ2-3
v_call: TRBV20-1
cdr3_aa: CSAPLSRTQYF
cdr3_nt: TGCAGTGCTCCCCTGTCTCGTACGCAGTATTTT

clone_size: -
d_call: -
j_call: TRBJ2-2
v_call: TRBV6-5
cdr3_aa: CASSPVPNTGELFF
cdr3_nt: TGTGCCAGCAGTCCGGTCCCGAACACCGGGGAGCTGTTTTTT

clone_size: -
d_call: -
j_call: TRBJ1-2
v_call: TRBV29-1
cdr3_aa: CSVEGGASNYGYTF
cdr3_nt: TGCAGCGTTGAAGGTGGGGCCTCTAACTATGGCTACACCTTC

clone_size: -
d_call: -
j_call: TRBJ2-3
v_call: TRBV7-3
cdr3_aa: CASSPSYPTGTQYF
cdr3_nt: TGTGCCAGCAGCCCGTCGTACCCTACAGGTACGCAGTATTTT

clone_size: -
d_call: TRBD2
j_call: TRBJ2-1
v_call: TRBV6-5
cdr3_aa: CASIGLAEGEQFF
cdr3_nt: TGTGCCAGCATCGGACTAGCGGAAGGGGAGCAGTTCTTC

clone_size: -
d_call: TRBD2
j_call: TRBJ2-1
v_call: TRBV11-3
cdr3_aa: CASSREANEQFF
cdr3_nt: TGTGCCAGCAGTCGGGAGGCGAATGAGCAGTTCTTC

clone_size: -
d_call: -
j_call: TRBJ2-5
v_call: TRBV11-3
cdr3_aa: CASSFGEETQYF
cdr3_nt: TGTGCCAGCAGCTTCGGGGAAGAGACCCAGTACTTC

clone_size: -
d_call: TRBD1
j_call: TRBJ1-2
v_call: TRBV7-2
cdr3_aa: CASSLARGDSYGYTF
cdr3_nt: TGTGCCAGCAGCTTAGCCCGCGGGGACAGCTATGGCTACACCTTC

clone_size: -
d_call: -
j_call: TRBJ2-7
v_call: TRBV18
cdr3_aa: CASSPGLEVAYEQYF
cdr3_nt: TGTGCCAGCTCACCAGGATTGGAGGTCGCCTACGAGCAGTACTTC

clone_size: -
d_call: TRBD1
j_call: TRBJ2-1
v_call: TRBV5-1
cdr3_aa: CASSVGQVINEQFF
cdr3_nt: TGCGCCAGCAGCGTGGGACAGGTAATCAATGAGCAGTTCTTC

clone_size: -
d_call: TRBD2
j_call: TRBJ2-4
v_call: TRBV4-1
cdr3_aa: CASSPVEREENIQYF
cdr3_nt: TGCGCCAGCAGCCCGGTTGAGCGGGAGGAGAACATTCAGTACTTC

clone_size: few
d_call: -
j_call: TRBJ2-5
v_call: TRBV29-1
cdr3_aa: CSVDSGGETQYF
cdr3_nt: TGCAGCGTTGATAGCGGAGGAGAGACCCAGTACTTC

clone_size: -
d_call: -
j_call: TRBJ2-7
v_call: TRBV6-6
cdr3_aa: CASSYKRSSYEQYF
cdr3_nt: TGTGCCAGCAGTTACAAGCGGAGCTCCTACGAGCAGTACTTC

clone_size: few
d_call: TRBD2
j_call: TRBJ2-1
v_call: TRBV28
cdr3_aa: CASSFPGQSSAGEQFF
cdr3_nt: TGTGCCAGCAGTTTCCCTGGGCAGTCCTCAGCGGGGGAGCAGTTCTTC

clone_size: -
d_call: TRBD1
j_call: TRBJ1-2
v_call: TRBV5-4
cdr3_aa: CASRRDSSNYGYTF
cdr3_nt: TGTGCCAGCAGGCGGGACAGCTCTAACTATGGCTACACCTTC

clone_size: -
d_call: -
j_call: TRBJ2-7
v_call: TRBV25-1
cdr3_aa: CASSDTIYEQYF
cdr3_nt: TGTGCCAGCAGTGACACAATCTACGAGCAGTACTTC

clone_size: few
d_call: -
j_call: TRBJ1-2
v_call: TRBV18
cdr3_aa: CASSPAREDYGYTF
cdr3_nt: TGTGCCAGCTCACCAGCCAGGGAGGACTATGGCTACACCTTC

clone_size: few
d_call: -
j_call: TRBJ2-7
v_call: TRBV23-1
cdr3_aa: CASSQSGDLRSSYEQYF
cdr3_nt: TGCGCCAGCAGTCAATCGGGTGACTTGAGGAGCTCCTACGAGCAGTACTTC

clone_size: few
d_call: TRBD1
j_call: TRBJ1-2
v_call: TRBV28
cdr3_aa: CASSLGQGHYGYTF
cdr3_nt: TGTGCCAGCAGTTTAGGACAGGGCCACTATGGCTACACCTTC

clone_size: few
d_call: TRBD2
j_call: TRBJ2-7
v_call: TRBV11-2
cdr3_aa: CASSPRWGGEQYF
cdr3_nt: TGTGCCAGCAGCCCAAGGTGGGGGGGCGAGCAGTACTTC

clone_size: -
d_call: TRBD1
j_call: TRBJ2-5
v_call: TRBV2
cdr3_aa: CASRGQGIEETQYF
cdr3_nt: TGTGCCAGCAGGGGACAGGGTATCGAAGAGACCCAGTACTTC

clone_size: -
d_call: -
j_call: TRBJ1-4
v_call: TRBV30
cdr3_aa: CAWNPGQGGGDEKLFF
cdr3_nt: TGTGCCTGGAACCCTGGACAAGGCGGTGGAGATGAAAAACTGTTTTTT

clone_size: few
d_call: -
j_call: TRBJ2-4
v_call: TRBV14
cdr3_aa: CASSQGWSRTKNIQYF
cdr3_nt: TGTGCCAGCAGCCAAGGATGGAGTCGTACCAAAAACATTCAGTACTTC

clone_size: few
d_call: -
j_call: TRBJ2-1
v_call: TRBV11-2
cdr3_aa: CASSRYSVNEQFF
cdr3_nt: TGTGCCAGCAGCCGTTACAGTGTCAATGAGCAGTTCTTC

clone_size: few
d_call: -
j_call: TRBJ1-6
v_call: TRBV9
cdr3_aa: CASSVAVTGNSPLHF
cdr3_nt: TGTGCCAGCAGCGTAGCAGTGACGGGGAATTCACCCCTCCACTTT

clone_size: -
d_call: -
j_call: TRBJ2-1
v_call: TRBV5-1
cdr3_aa: CASSSARLRDEQFF
cdr3_nt: TGCGCCAGCAGCTCGGCCCGTCTGAGGGATGAGCAGTTCTTC

clone_size: few
d_call: -
j_call: TRBJ2-3
v_call: TRBV27
cdr3_aa: CASSLGAGDTQYF
cdr3_nt: TGTGCCAGCAGTTTAGGGGCCGGAGATACGCAGTATTTT

clone_size: -
d_call: TRBD2
j_call: TRBJ2-1
v_call: TRBV29-1
cdr3_aa: CSDGLAHNEQFF
cdr3_nt: TGCAGCGATGGACTAGCCCACAATGAGCAGTTCTTC

clone_size: -
d_call: -
j_call: TRBJ2-1
v_call: TRBV5-1
cdr3_aa: CASSLAPPGVLYNEQFF
cdr3_nt: TGCGCCAGCAGCTTGGCCCCCCCGGGAGTATTGTACAATGAGCAGTTCTTC

clone_size: few
d_call: TRBD1
j_call: TRBJ2-6
v_call: TRBV5-1
cdr3_aa: CASRGQVGGANVLTF
cdr3_nt: TGCGCCAGCAGGGGACAGGTCGGTGGGGCCAACGTCCTGACTTTC